This T cell receptor (beta chain) stems from a study of T cell repertoires in cytomegalovirus infection (dated by TCRdb to about 2019). In terms of the full investigation: Peptide stimulations targeted recently identified HLA-C-restricted CMV epitopes, whose presentation resists viral immunomodulation, together with well-studied HLA-B-restricted epitopes. Because public TCR beta signatures pointed to carriage of CMV infection together with the matching HLA type, the HLA type of each donor mattered for the analysis.

Comments on this clonotype: Its antigen target is currently unknown. Within one base of it there is no much larger clone, and no base qualities were kept.

Including cysteine and phenylalanine, the CDR3 has 14 amino acids. Left in the record is the CDR3 DNA by itself, 42 bases read in frame from the first base. Relative to germline, V is 3 bases shorter and J is 1 base shorter, with 6 bases between their ends. The germline V gene (reference sequence) specifies MNHEY as CDR1 and SMNVEV as CDR2. Broad study findings and their caveats: In both this cohort and an independent cohort of 300 to 450 donors, the cumulative frequency of public TCR beta family members distinguished carriers of CMV infection plus the relevant HLA type. The ex vivo response was dominated by HLA-C-restricted CMV-specific TCR beta clonotypes, which also provided the single most frequent clonotype in two of eight donors.

What this sample's treatment or condition label stands for: in vitro stimulation with specific CMV peptide epitopes to enrich CMV-specific T cells. Reads for this sample came from an Illumina HiSeq 1500. Using fastp trimming at Q25 and MiXCR clonotype assembly, TCRdb reanalyzed the public sequencing data and kept in-frame beta chains. Rows with one shared CDR3 protein collapse into an entry with the most common genes and DNA. Here the sample has roughly 340,000 distinct CDR3 sequences; 29% occur a single time. The top ten clones comprise 15% to 25% of the sample. The chain uses TRBV27 and TRBJ1-4; confidence is insufficient to name the D gene. Sequencing used cultured PBMCs, obtained from culture after CMV antigen stimulation. The receptor's source is a human donor in good health (CMV status not recorded). Some clones in this sample may be carry-over from other donors' samples. The CDR3 protein sequence reads: CASSLDGTNEKLFF. The sequence in DNA is TGTGCCAGCAGTTTGGACGGAACTAATGAAAAACTGTTTTTT.